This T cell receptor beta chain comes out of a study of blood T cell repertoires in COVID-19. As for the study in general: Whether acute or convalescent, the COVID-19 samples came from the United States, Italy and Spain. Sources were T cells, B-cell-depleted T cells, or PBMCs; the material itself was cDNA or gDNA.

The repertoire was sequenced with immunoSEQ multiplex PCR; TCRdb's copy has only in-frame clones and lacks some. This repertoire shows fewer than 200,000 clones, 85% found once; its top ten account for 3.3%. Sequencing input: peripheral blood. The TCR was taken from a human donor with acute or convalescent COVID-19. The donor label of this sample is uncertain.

This CDR3 is CASSLKRNTEAFF. In nucleotides, the CDR3 is TGTGCCAGCAGTTTAAAGAGGAACACTGAAGCTTTCTTT. The chain joins TRBV12-3 or TRBV12-4 to TRBJ1-1; D gene uncertain. Trimming stripped 2 bases from V and 1 base from J, with 5 bases between. The CDR3 runs 13 residues.